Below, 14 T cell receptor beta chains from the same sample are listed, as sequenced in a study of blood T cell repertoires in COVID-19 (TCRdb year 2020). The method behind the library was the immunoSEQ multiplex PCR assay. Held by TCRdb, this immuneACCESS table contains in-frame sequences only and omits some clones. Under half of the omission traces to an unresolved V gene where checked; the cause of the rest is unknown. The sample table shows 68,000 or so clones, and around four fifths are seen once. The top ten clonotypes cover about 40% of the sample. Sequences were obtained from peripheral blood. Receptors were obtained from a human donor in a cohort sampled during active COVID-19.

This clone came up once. The CDR3: CASSLTLPRQHSNQPQHF. The CDR3 coding sequence is TGTGCCAGCAGCTTAACGTTGCCAAGACAGCATAGCAATCAGCCCCAGCATTTT. The genes are TRBV7-3 and TRBJ1-5; D is perhaps TRBD1 (5 bases). Germline CDR1 reads SGHTA; CDR2 reads FQGTGA. V lost 0 bases and J 0 bases, leaving 15 bases between the germline ends. The CDR3 has 18 amino acids.

CDR3 in amino acids: CASSQHGRSPYEQYF. CDR3 DNA: TGTGCCAGCAGCCAACATGGTCGGTCCCCCTACGAGCAGTACTTC. V usage is TRBV3-1 (or the pseudogene TRBV3-2) and J usage is TRBJ2-7, with D hard to call. The CDR3 length is 15 residues. Between the trimmed V and J ends, which lost 2 bases and 2 bases, there was a span of 13 bases. CDR1 and CDR2 from the germline V gene are LGHDT and YNNKEL (reference sequence).

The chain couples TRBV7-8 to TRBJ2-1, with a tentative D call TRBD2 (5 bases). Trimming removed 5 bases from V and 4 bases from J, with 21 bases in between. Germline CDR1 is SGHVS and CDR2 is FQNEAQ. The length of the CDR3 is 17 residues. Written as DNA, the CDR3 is TGTGCCAGCAGCCTAACCCCGGTCTCGAGGGCTTACAATGAGCAGTTCTTC. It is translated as CASSLTPVSRAYNEQFF.

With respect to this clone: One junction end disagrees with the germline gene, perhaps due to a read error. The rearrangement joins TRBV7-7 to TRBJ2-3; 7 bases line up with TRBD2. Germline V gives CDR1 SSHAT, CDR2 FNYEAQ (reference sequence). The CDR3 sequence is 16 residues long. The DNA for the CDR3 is TGTGCTAGCAGCTTATTACCAGCGGGGACCACAGATACGCAGTATTTT. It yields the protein CASSLLPAGTTDTQYF.

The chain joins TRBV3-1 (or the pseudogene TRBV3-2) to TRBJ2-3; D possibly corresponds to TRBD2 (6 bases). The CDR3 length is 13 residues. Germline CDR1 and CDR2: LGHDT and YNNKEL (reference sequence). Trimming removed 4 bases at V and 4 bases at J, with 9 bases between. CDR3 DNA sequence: TGTGCCAGCAGCCGGCGGGGATCAGATACGCAGTATTTT. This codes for CASSRRGSDTQYF.

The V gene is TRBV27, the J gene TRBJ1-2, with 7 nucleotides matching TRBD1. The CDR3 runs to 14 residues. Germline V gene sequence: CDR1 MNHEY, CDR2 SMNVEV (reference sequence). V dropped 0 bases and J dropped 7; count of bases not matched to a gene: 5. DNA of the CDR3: TGTGCCAGCAGTTTATCGACAGGGAATTCTGGCTACACCTTC. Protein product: CASSLSTGNSGYTF.

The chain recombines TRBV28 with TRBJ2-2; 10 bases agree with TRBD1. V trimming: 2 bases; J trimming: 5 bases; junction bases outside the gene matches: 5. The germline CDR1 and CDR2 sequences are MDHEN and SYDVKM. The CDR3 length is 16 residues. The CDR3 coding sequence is TGTGCCAGCAGTTTAAGGACAGGGGGAAAAACCGGGGAGCTGTTTTTT. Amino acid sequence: CASSLRTGGKTGELFF.

CDR3: CATSRDRPGFWNSPLHF. CDR3 coding DNA: TGTGCCACCAGCAGAGACCGCCCGGGGTTTTGGAATTCACCCCTCCACTTT. The gene calls are TRBV15 and TRBJ1-6; D not certain. V shed 0 bases and J shed 7 bases, with 16 bases lying between them. CDR1 is LNHNV and CDR2 is YYDKDF in the germline V gene (reference sequence). The CDR3 length is 17 residues.

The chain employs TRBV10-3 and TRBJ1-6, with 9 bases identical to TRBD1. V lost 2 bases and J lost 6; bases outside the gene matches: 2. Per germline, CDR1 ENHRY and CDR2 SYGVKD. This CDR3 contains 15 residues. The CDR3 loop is CAISEGQGTNSPLHF. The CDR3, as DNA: TGTGCCATCAGTGAGGGACAGGGGACTAATTCACCCCTCCACTTT.

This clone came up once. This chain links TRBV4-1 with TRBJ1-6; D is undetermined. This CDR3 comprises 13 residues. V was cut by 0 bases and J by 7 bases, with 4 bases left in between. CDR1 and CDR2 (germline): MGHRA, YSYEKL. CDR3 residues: CASSQESNSPLHF. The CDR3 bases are TGCGCCAGCAGCCAAGAATCGAATTCACCCCTCCACTTT.

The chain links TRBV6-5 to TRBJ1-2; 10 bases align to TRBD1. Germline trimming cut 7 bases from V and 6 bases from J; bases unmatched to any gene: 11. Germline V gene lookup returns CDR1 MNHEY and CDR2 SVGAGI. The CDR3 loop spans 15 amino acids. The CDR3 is CASTYGLGTGDGYTF. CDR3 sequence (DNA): TGTGCCAGCACCTATGGTCTTGGGACAGGGGATGGCTACACCTTC.

In nucleotides, the CDR3 is TGTGCCAGCAAATTTTTAGGTTTGGGGAGTAACACAGATACGCAGTATTTT. Protein: CASKFLGLGSNTDTQYF. The J gene is TRBJ2-3, the V gene TRBV2, with D tentatively TRBD2 (5 bases). CDR3 length: 17 amino acids. Trimming pared 7 bases from V and 2 bases from J, leaving 22 bases between. CDR1 is SNHLY and CDR2 is FYNNEI in the germline V gene.

The CDR3 region has the DNA TGCGCCAGCAGCCGGGGGTCCAACGAAGAACAGCCCCAGCATTTT. This codes for CASSRGSNEEQPQHF. V gene TRBV5-1 combines with J gene TRBJ1-5; possibly TRBD1 for D (5 bases). V lost 4 bases and J lost 7, with 18 bases in between. Germline V CDR1 and CDR2: SGHRS, YFSETQ. This CDR3 comprises 15 residues.

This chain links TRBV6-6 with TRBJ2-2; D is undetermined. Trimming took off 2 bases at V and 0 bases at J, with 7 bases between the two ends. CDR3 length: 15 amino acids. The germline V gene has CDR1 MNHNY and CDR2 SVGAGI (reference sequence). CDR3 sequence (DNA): TGTGCCAGCAGTTACGCGACACCGAACACCGGGGAGCTGTTTTTT. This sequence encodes CASSYATPNTGELFF.